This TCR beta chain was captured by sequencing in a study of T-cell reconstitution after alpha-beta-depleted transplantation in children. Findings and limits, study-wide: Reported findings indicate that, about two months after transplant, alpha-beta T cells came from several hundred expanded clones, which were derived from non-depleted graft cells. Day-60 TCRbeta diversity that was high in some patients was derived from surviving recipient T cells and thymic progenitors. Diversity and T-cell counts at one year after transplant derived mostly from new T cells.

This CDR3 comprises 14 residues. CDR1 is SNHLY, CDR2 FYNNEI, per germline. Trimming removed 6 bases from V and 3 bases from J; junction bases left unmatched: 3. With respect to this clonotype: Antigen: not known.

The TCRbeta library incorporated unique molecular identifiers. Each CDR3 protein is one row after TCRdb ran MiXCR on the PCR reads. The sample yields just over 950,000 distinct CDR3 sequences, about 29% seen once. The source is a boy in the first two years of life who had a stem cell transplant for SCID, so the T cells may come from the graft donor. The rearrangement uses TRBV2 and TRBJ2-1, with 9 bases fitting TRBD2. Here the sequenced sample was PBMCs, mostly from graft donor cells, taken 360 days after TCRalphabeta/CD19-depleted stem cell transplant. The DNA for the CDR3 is TGTGCCAGCAGAGGACTAGCGCACTACAATGAGCAGTTCTTC. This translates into CASRGLAHYNEQFF. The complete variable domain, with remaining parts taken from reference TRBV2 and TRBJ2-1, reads EPEVTQTPSHQVTQMGQEVILRCVPISNHLYFYWYRQILGQKVEFLVSFYNNEISEKSEIFDDQFSVERPDGSNFTLKIRSTKLEDSAMYFCASRGLAHYNEQFFGPGTRLTVL.